Below, 3 T cell receptor beta chains from the same sample are listed, as sequenced in a study of a mutant IDH1 vaccine in newly diagnosed glioma. Antigens of these TCRs are unknown. Time point: week 23, last vaccination. In the vaccine, a single dose held 300 ug of the mutant IDH1 20-mer peptide, along with topical imiquimod. Measured with immunoSEQ multiplex PCR; TCRdb has only the in-frame clones, and not every one. The table shows tens of thousands of clones, with 65% to 90% occurring only once. Sequenced material: PBMCs, taken from a glioma patient whose treatment included an IDH1 peptide vaccine. These receptors all stem from a man aged 30 to 39 with glioma. Some clones in this sample may be carry-over from other donors' samples.

This clone appeared a few times. The chain couples TRBV9 to TRBJ1-1; possibly TRBD1 for D (5 bases). The CDR3 runs to 12 residues. Germline CDR1 is SGDLS and CDR2 is YYNGEE. Deletions cut 8 bases from V and 0 bases from J, with 8 bases between. The CDR3 reads CARGVLNTEAFF. The CDR3 nucleotides are TGTGCCAGAGGGGTATTGAACACTGAAGCTTTCTTT. Full variable domain (outside the CDR3, taken from reference TRBV9 and TRBJ1-1): DSGVTQTPKHLITATGQRVTLRCSPRSGDLSVYWYQQSLDQGLQFLIQYYNGEERAKGNILERFSAQQFPDLHSELNLSSLELGDSALYFCARGVLNTEAFFGQGTRLTVV.

The CDR3 sequence is CASSIRQGPGELFF. DNA of the CDR3: TGTGCCAGTAGTATTAGGCAGGGTCCCGGGGAGCTGTTTTTT. V usage is TRBV19 and J usage is TRBJ2-2, with D possibly matching TRBD1 (5 bases). Germline loops: CDR1 LNHDA, CDR2 SQIVND (reference sequence). With 3 bases removed from V and 6 bases from J, the gap between germline ends came to 11 bases. The CDR3 has 14 residues. The full variable domain, rest sourced from reference TRBV19 and TRBJ2-2, is DGGITQSPKYLFRKEGQNVTLSCEQNLNHDAMYWYRQDPGQGLRLIYYSQIVNDFQKGDIAEGYSVSREKKESFPLTVTSAQKNPTAFYLCASSIRQGPGELFFGEGSRLTVL.

The chain recombines TRBV5-1 with TRBJ2-7; the D is unclear. The CDR3 covers 13 residues. Trimming pared 0 bases from V and 3 bases from J, leaving 7 bases between. Germline values: CDR1 SGHRS, CDR2 YFSETQ. CDR3 in amino acids: CASSLAGRYEQYF. For the CDR3, the DNA is TGCGCCAGCAGCTTGGCCGGGCGCTACGAGCAGTACTTC.